These 4 T cell receptor beta chains were all obtained from the same sample, sequenced in a study of blood T cell repertoires in COVID-19. Data came from immunoSEQ multiplex PCR; TCRdb stores just in-frame clones and leaves some out. Altogether 95,000 to 150,000 clones are present, 82% being singletons, with the ten largest covering approximately 5%. The specimen sequenced was peripheral blood. Receptors originate from an older woman with acute or convalescent COVID-19.

V and J are TRBV24-1 and TRBJ1-2, with TRBD1 matching over 9 bases. With 4 bases clipped from V and 8 bases from J, the junction kept 10 bases outside the gene matches. From germline, CDR1 is KGHDR and CDR2 SFDVKD. The CDR3 has 15 amino acids. The CDR3 DNA reads as TGTGCCACCAGTGACGCTGGGACAGGGATTGACGGCTACACCTTC. Its translation is CATSDAGTGIDGYTF.

V and J are TRBV2 and TRBJ2-7; D uncertain. Germline V gives CDR1 SNHLY, CDR2 FYNNEI. The ends were cut back, 6 bases at V and 0 bases at J, with 15 bases in the middle. This CDR3 has 15 amino acids. The CDR3 bases are TGTGCCAGCAGGATCGACCCCTGGAGCTCCTACGAGCAGTACTTC. Translating gives CASRIDPWSSYEQYF.

V usage is TRBV18 and J usage is TRBJ1-1; a possible D gene is TRBD1 (5 bases). This CDR3 spans 13 amino acids. The germline V gene has CDR1 KGHSH and CDR2 LQKENI. Trimming removed 1 base from V and 5 bases from J, with 8 bases in between. This CDR3 reads CASSPQGKTEAFF. Here the CDR3 DNA reads TGTGCCAGCTCACCACAGGGGAAGACTGAAGCTTTCTTT. The full variable domain, in which reference TRBV18 and TRBJ1-1 provide the parts outside the CDR3, is NAGVMQNPRHLVRRRGQEARLRCSPMKGHSHVYWYRQLPEEGLKFMVYLQKENIIDESGMPKERFSAEFPKEGPSILRIQQVVRGDSAAYFCASSPQGKTEAFFGQGTRLTVV.

The chain is built from TRBV7-9 and TRBJ1-1; D possibly corresponds to TRBD1 (6 bases). The V end lost 0 bases, the J end lost 8 bases, and 10 bases lay between the germline ends. The CDR3 loop spans 13 amino acids. Per germline, CDR1 SEHNR and CDR2 FQNEAQ (reference sequence). In nucleotides, the CDR3 is TGTGCCAGCAGCTTAGCGGGGGCTGGAGAAGCTTTCTTT. Protein sequence: CASSLAGAGEAFF.